This paragraph reports one TCR beta chain. Antigen unknown. The junction shows a germline mismatch at one end, possibly a read error. The data are from a study of T cells in Graves' hyperthyroidism and ophthalmopathy. Study observations and caveats: Peripheral blood also featured most of the thyroid clonotypes expanded above 0.001.

TCR beta CDR3 region amplification was performed from RNA transcripts. First-round RT-PCR targeting the TCR CDR3 was performed with the HTBI primer set. TCRdb fed the multiplex PCR reads into MiXCR, producing one record per CDR3 protein. Of about 570,000 distinct CDR3 sequences in the sample, just over 45% were seen once. Germline CDR1 SGHRS, CDR2 YFSETQ. The CDR3 consists of 13 residues. This sequence originates from an adult woman with Graves' disease, either hyperthyroidism or ophthalmopathy (not recorded which). Sequencing was performed on peripheral blood or thyroid tissue (not recorded which). The J gene is TRBJ2-6, the V gene TRBV5-1; D is tentatively TRBD1 or TRBD2 (6 bases each). In DNA, the CDR3 is TGCGCCAGCAGTTCACGGGGGCGCGACACTGAAGCTTTC. It is translated as CASSSRGRDTEAF.